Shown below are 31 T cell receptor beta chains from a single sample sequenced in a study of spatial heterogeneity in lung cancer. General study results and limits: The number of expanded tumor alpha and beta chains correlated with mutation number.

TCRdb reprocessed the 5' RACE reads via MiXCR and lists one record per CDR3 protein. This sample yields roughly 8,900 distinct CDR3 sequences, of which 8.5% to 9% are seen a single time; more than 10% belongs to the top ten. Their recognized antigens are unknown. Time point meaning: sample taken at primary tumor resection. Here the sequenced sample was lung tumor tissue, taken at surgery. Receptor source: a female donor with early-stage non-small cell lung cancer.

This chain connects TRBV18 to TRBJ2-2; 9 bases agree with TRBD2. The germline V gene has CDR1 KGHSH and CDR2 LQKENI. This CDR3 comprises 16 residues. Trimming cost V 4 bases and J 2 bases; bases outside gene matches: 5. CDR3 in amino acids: CASSLLTSGNTGELFF. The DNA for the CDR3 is TGTGCCAGCTCACTCCTGACTAGCGGTAACACCGGGGAGCTGTTTTTT.

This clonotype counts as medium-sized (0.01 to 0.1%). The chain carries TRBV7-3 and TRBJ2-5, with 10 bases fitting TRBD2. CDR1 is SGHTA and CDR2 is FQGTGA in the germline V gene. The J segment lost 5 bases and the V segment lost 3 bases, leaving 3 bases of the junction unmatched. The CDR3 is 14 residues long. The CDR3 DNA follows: TGTGCCAGCAGCTTTAGCGGGGGGTTGGAGACCCAGTACTTC. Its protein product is CASSFSGGLETQYF.

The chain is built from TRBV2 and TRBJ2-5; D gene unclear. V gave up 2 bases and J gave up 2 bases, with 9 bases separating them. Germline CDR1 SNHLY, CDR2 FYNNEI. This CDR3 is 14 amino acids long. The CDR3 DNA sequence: TGTGCCAGCAGTGAATTAGGCAGTCAAGAGACCCAGTACTTC. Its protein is CASSELGSQETQYF.

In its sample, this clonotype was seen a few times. The CDR3 loop is CASSLLGDSTDTQYF. In DNA, the CDR3 is TGCGCCAGCAGCTTGCTTGGGGATAGCACAGATACGCAGTATTTT. V and J are TRBV5-1 and TRBJ2-3; D is ambiguous. Per the germline V gene, CDR1 is SGHRS and CDR2 is YFSETQ. Trimming shortened V by 1 base and J by 0 bases, and 9 bases separated the two germline ends. There are 15 residues in the CDR3.

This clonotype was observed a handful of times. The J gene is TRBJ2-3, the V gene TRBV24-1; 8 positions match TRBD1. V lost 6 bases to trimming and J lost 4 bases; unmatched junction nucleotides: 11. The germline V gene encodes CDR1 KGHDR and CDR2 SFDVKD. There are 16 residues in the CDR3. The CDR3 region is CATSNPSGGRADTQYF. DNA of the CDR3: TGTGCCACCAGTAACCCCTCAGGGGGCAGGGCAGATACGCAGTATTTT.

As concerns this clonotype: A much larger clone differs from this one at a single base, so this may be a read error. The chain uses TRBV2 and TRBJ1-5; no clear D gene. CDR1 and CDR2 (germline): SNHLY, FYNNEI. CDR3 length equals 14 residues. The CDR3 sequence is CASGDKHPNQPQHF. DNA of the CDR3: TGTGCCAGCGGTGATAAACACCCCAATCAGCCCCAGCATTTT.

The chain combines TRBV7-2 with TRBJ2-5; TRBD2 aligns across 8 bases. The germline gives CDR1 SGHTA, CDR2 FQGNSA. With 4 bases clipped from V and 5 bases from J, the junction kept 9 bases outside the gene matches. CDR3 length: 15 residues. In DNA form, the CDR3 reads TGTGCCAGCAGCTCTGCTCAAAGCGGGAGTGAGACCCAGTACTTC. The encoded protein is CASSSAQSGSETQYF.

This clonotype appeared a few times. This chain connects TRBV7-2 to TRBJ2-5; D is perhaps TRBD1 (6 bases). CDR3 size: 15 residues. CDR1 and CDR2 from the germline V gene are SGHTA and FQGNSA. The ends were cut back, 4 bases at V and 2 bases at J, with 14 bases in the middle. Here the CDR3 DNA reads TGTGCCAGCAGCTGGGCGAGCAGGGGACAAGAGACCCAGTACTTC. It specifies CASSWASRGQETQYF.

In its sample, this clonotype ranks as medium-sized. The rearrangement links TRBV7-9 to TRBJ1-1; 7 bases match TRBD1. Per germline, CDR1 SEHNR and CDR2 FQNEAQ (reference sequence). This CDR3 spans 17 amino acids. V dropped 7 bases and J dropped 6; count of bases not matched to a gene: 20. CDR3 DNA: TGTGCCAGCACCCCAAGACAGGGAGGCCCCTTAAACCCTGAAGCTTTCTTT. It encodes CASTPRQGGPLNPEAFF.

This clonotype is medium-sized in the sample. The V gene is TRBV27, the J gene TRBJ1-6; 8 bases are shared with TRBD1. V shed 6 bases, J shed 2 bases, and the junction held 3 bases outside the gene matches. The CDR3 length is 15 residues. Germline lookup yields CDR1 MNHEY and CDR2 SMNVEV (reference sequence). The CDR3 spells CASSPDRAYNSPLHF. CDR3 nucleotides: TGTGCCAGCAGCCCGGACAGGGCCTATAATTCACCCCTCCACTTT.

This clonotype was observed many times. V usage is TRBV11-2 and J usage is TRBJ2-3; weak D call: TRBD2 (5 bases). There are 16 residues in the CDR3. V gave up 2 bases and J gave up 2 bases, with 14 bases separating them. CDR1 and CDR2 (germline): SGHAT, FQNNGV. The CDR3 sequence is CASSLNGRANTDTQYF. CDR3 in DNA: TGTGCCAGCAGCTTAAACGGGCGGGCAAACACAGATACGCAGTATTTT. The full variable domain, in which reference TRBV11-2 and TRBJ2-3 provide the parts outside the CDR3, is EAGVAQSPRYKIIEKRQSVAFWCNPISGHATLYWYQQILGQGPKLLIQFQNNGVVDDSQLPKDRFSAERLKGVDSTLKIQPAKLEDSAVYLCASSLNGRANTDTQYFGPGTRLTVL.

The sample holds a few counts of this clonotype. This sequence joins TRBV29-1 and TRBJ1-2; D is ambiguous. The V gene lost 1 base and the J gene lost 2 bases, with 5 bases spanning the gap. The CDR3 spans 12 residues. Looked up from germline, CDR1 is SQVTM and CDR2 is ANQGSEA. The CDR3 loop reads CSVEGLNYGYTF. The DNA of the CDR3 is TGCAGCGTTGAAGGGCTAAACTATGGCTACACCTTC.

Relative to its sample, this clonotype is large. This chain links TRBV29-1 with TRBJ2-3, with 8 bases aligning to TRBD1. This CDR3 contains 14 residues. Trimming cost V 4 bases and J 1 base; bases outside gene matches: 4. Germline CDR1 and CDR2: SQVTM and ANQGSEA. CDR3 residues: CSVARGQGTDTQYF. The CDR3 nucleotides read TGCAGCGTTGCCCGGGGACAGGGCACAGATACGCAGTATTTT.

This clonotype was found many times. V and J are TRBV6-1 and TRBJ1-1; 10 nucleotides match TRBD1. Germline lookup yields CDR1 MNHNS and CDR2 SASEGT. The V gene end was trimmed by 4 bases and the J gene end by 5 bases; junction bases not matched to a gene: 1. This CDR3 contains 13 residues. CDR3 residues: CASSAGQGTEAFF. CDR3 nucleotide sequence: TGTGCCAGCAGTGCGGGACAGGGGACTGAAGCTTTCTTT.

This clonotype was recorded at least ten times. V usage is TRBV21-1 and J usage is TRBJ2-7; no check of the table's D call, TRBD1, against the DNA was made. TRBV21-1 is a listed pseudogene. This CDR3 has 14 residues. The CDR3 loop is CASSKVHRGYEQYF. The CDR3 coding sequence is TGTGCCAGCAGCAAAGTACACAGGGGTTACGAGCAGTACTTC.

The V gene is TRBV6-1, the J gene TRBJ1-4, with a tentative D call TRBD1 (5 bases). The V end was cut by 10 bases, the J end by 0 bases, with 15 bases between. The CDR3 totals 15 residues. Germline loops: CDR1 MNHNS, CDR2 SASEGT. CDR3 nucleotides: TGTGCCACCATGCGGGGGATTGCAACTAATGAAAAACTGTTTTTT. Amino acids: CATMRGIATNEKLFF.

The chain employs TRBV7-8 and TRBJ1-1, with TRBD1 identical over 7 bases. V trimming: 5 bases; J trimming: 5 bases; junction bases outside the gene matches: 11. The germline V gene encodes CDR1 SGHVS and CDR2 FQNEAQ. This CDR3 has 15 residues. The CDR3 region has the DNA TGTGCCAGCAGCGATTGGGGAGGGGGCCGGACTGAAGCTTTCTTT. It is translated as CASSDWGGGRTEAFF.

The CDR3 bases are TGCAGTGCCCTGACTAGCGGGGGCGACTACGAGCAGTACTTC. Amino acids: CSALTSGGDYEQYF. This chain joins TRBV20-1 and TRBJ2-7, with TRBD2 matching over 12 bases. Looked up from germline, CDR1 is DFQATT and CDR2 is SNEGSKA (reference sequence). The CDR3 consists of 14 residues. Unmatched junction bases numbered 6, after V lost 6 bases and J lost 3 bases.

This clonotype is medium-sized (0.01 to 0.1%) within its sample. This CDR3 is CASSPRDSSGNTIYF. The CDR3 DNA reads as TGTGCCAGCAGCCCGAGGGACAGCTCTGGAAACACCATATATTTT. The chain combines TRBV7-9 with TRBJ1-3; 7 nucleotides line up with TRBD1. From germline, CDR1 is SEHNR and CDR2 FQNEAQ (reference sequence). The CDR3 is 15 residues long. Unmatched junction bases numbered 4, after V lost 5 bases and J lost 0 bases.

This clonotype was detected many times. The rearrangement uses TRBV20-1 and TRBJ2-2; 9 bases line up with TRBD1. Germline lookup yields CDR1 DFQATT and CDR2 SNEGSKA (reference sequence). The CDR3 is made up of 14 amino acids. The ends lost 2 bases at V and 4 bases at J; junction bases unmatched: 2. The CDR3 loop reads CSARPQGATGELFF. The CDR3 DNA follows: TGCAGTGCTAGACCACAGGGGGCCACCGGGGAGCTGTTTTTT.

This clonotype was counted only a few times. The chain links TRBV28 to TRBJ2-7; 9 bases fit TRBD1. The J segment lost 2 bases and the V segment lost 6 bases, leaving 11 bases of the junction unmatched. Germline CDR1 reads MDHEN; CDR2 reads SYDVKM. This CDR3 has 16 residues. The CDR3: CASRPPPGQGPYEQYF. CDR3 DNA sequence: TGTGCCAGCAGACCACCCCCGGGACAGGGCCCCTACGAGCAGTACTTC.

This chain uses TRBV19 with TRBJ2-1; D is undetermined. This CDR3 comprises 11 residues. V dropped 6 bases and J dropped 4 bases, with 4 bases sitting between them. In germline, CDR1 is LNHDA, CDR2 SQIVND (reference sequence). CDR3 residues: CASSEYNEQFF. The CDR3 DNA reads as TGTGCCAGTAGCGAGTACAATGAGCAGTTCTTC.

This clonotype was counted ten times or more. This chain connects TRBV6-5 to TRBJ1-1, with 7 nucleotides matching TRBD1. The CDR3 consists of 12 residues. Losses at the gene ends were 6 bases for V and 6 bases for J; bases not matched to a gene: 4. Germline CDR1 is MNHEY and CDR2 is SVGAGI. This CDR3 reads CASRADRAEAFF. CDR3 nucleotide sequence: TGTGCCAGCAGGGCCGACAGGGCTGAAGCTTTCTTT.

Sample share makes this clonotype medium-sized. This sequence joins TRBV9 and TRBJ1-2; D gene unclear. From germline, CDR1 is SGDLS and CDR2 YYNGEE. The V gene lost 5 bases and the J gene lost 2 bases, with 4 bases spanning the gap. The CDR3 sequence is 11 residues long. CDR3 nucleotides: TGTGCCAGCAGTGCGAACTATGGCTACACCTTC. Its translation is CASSANYGYTF.

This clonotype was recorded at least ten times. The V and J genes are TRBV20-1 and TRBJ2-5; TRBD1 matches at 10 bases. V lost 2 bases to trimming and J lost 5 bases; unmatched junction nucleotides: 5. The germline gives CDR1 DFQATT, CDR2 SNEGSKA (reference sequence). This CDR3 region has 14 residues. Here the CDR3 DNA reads TGCAGTGCTAGAAAGACAGGGGGCCGTGAGACCCAGTACTTC. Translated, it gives CSARKTGGRETQYF.

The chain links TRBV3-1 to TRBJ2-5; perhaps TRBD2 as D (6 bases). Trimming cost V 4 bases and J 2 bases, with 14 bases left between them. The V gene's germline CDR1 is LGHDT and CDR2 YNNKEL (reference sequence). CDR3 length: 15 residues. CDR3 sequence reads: CASSLRGDPQETQYF. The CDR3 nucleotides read TGTGCCAGCAGCCTCCGCGGGGACCCGCAAGAGACCCAGTACTTC.

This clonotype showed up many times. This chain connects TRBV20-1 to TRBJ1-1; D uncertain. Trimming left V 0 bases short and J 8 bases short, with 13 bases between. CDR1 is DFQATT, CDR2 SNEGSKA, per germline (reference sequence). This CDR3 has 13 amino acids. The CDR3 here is CSARDPRRWEAFF. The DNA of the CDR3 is TGCAGTGCTAGAGATCCTAGAAGGTGGGAAGCTTTCTTT.

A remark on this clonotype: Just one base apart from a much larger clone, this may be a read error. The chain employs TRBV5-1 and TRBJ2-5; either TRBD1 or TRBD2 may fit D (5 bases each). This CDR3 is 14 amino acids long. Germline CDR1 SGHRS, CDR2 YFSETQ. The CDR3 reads CASSWGSTQETRYF. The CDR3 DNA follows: TGCGCCAGCAGCTGGGGGTCGACTCAAGAGACCCGGTACTTC.

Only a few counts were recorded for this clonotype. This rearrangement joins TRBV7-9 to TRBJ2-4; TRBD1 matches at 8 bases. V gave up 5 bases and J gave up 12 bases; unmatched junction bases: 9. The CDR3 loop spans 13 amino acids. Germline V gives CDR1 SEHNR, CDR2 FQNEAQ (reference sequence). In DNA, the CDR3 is TGTGCCAGCAGCACTAGACAGGGGTTGAGTCAGTACTTC. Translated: CASSTRQGLSQYF.

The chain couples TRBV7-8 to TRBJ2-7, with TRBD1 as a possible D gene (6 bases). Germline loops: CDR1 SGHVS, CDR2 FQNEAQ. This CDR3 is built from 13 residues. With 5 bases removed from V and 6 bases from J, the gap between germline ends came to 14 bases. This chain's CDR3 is CASSREQGREQYF. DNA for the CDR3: TGTGCCAGCAGCCGAGAACAGGGACGCGAGCAGTACTTC. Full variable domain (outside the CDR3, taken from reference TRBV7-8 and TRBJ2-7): GAGVSQSPRYKVAKRGQDVALRCDPISGHVSLFWYQQALGQGPEFLTYFQNEAQLDKSGLPSDRFFAERPEGSVSTLKIQRTQQEDSAVYLCASSREQGREQYFGPGTRLTVT.

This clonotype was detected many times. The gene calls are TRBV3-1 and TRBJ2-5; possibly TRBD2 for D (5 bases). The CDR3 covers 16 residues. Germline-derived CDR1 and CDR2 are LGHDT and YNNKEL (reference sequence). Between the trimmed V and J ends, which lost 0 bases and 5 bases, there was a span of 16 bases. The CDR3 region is CASSQDGLRRLETQYF. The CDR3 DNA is TGTGCCAGCAGCCAAGATGGGCTTCGGAGGTTGGAGACCCAGTACTTC.